This T cell receptor beta chain was captured by sequencing in a study of vaccination and CD4 T cells after COVID-19. At the level of the study: The post-COVID sampling time was a median approximately 3.5 months after diagnosis, ranging from 35 to 161.

The Oncomine TCR Beta short-read assay was applied to DNA of cultured CD4+ T cells. TCRdb itself ran the PCR reads through MiXCR, one entry per CDR3 protein. The data contain approximately 12,000 distinct CDR3 sequences, 25% to 40% of them singletons. The CDR3 length is 15 residues. Per the germline V gene, CDR1 is SGHVS and CDR2 is FQNEAQ. V lost 5 bases and J lost 1; bases outside the gene matches: 4. The treatment denotes: 10-day PBMC culture with coronavirus spike peptide pools or control peptides (ViraFEST assay). In the ViraFEST assay, peptide-pool expansion preceded TCR sequencing of expanded clonotypes. By sample fraction, this clonotype is medium-sized. Its target is unknown.

The TCR was taken from a human donor who had recovered from COVID-19. Sequencing was performed on CD4+ T cells from blood, cultured in vitro, taken after SARS-CoV-2 vaccination. The chain couples TRBV7-8 to TRBJ1-5; 8 bases align to TRBD1. The CDR3 sequence is CASSGGQGSNQPQHF. DNA for the CDR3: TGTGCCAGCAGCGGTGGACAGGGAAGCAATCAGCCCCAGCATTTT. The whole variable domain, filled in from reference TRBV7-8 and TRBJ1-5, reads GAGVSQSPRYKVAKRGQDVALRCDPISGHVSLFWYQQALGQGPEFLTYFQNEAQLDKSGLPSDRFFAERPEGSVSTLKIQRTQQEDSAVYLCASSGGQGSNQPQHFGDGTRLSIL.